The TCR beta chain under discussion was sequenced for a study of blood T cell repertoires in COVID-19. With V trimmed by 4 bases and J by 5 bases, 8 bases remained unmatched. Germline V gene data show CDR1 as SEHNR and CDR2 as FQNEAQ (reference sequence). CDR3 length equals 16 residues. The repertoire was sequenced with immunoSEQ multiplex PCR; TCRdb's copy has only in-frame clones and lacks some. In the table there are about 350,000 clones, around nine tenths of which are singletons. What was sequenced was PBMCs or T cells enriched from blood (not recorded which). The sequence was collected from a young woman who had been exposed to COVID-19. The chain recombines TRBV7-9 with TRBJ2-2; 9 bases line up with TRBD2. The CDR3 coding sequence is TGTGCCAGCAGCTCGCTAGCGGGGCCCAATACCGGGGAGCTGTTTTTT. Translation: CASSSLAGPNTGELFF.